This is a list of T cell receptor beta chains from one sample in a study of identifying expanded T cells in peripheral blood. Data came from immunoSEQ multiplex PCR; TCRdb stores just in-frame clones and leaves some out. This sample has 100,000 or so clones; roughly 85% occur once, and the top ten carry approximately 18%. The specimen sequenced was blood. The receptors were sampled from a person aged 18 to 75 in good health. CDR3s include the opening cysteine and the closing phenylalanine or tryptophan. D genes are given only for firm matches. Clone sizes are given selectively: once, few, many, or a class where the clone is expanded.

V gene	J gene	D gene	clone size	CDR3 protein	CDR3 DNA
TRBV28	TRBJ1-4	-	-	CASTSGGVGEKLFF	TGTGCCAGCACCTCGGGGGGGGTTGGCGAGAAACTGTTTTTT
TRBV2	TRBJ2-1	TRBD2	-	CASTGGNEQFF	TGTGCTAGCACGGGGGGTAATGAGCAGTTCTTC
TRBV28	TRBJ2-2	-	once	CASSRVITWTGELFF	TGTGCCAGCAGTCGGGTGATCACCTGGACCGGGGAGCTGTTTTTT
TRBV2	TRBJ2-4	-	once	CASSEGLAKNIQYF	TGTGCCAGCAGTGAAGGGCTAGCCAAAAACATTCAGTACTTC
TRBV2	TRBJ2-7	TRBD1	-	CASRDRAYEQYF	TGTGCCAGCCGGGACAGAGCCTACGAGCAGTACTTC
TRBV7-2	TRBJ2-7	TRBD2	-	CASSSARTSGGYEQYF	TGTGCCAGCAGCTCGGCTAGGACTAGCGGGGGGTACGAGCAGTACTTC
TRBV5-1	TRBJ1-5	TRBD1	-	CASSPGQVDGPQHF	TGCGCCAGCAGCCCGGGACAGGTCGACGGCCCCCAGCATTTT
TRBV27	TRBJ2-7	-	-	CASSLVREEGYEQYF	TGTGCCAGCAGTTTAGTCAGGGAGGAAGGCTACGAGCAGTACTTC
TRBV7-2	TRBJ1-5	TRBD1	-	CASSLEAGGPHQPQHF	TGTGCCAGCAGCTTAGAGGCAGGGGGCCCGCATCAGCCCCAGCATTTT
TRBV5-1	TRBJ2-7	TRBD1	-	CASSLGQGAFEQYF	TGCGCCAGCAGCTTGGGACAGGGGGCGTTCGAGCAGTACTTC
TRBV7-6	TRBJ2-5	-	-	CASSRDWAQETQYF	TGTGCCAGCAGCCGAGACTGGGCCCAAGAGACCCAGTACTTC
TRBV6-5	TRBJ1-4	TRBD1	-	CASSGRQGLPEKLFF	TGTGCCAGCAGTGGTCGACAGGGTCTTCCTGAAAAACTGTTTTTT
TRBV6-5	TRBJ2-7	-	-	CASSNSYEQYF	TGTGCCAGCAGTAACAGCTACGAGCAGTACTTC
TRBV6-6	TRBJ2-7	TRBD1	once	CASFGNQGAYEQYF	TGTGCCAGCTTTGGTAACCAGGGGGCCTACGAGCAGTACTTC
TRBV4-3	TRBJ1-2	-	-	CASSQEGWVESYTF	TGCGCCAGCAGCCAAGAAGGGTGGGTTGAGAGCTACACCTTC
TRBV19	TRBJ1-3	TRBD1	once	CASSILGTGRRNTIYF	TGTGCCAGTAGTATCCTTGGGACAGGTCGAAGAAACACCATATATTTT
TRBV27	TRBJ2-5	-	-	CASSSTGTQYF	TGTGCCAGCAGTTCCACAGGGACCCAGTACTTC
TRBV4-3	TRBJ1-2	-	-	CASSQDGSGPYYGYTF	TGCGCCAGCAGCCAAGACGGGTCAGGACCTTACTATGGCTACACCTTC